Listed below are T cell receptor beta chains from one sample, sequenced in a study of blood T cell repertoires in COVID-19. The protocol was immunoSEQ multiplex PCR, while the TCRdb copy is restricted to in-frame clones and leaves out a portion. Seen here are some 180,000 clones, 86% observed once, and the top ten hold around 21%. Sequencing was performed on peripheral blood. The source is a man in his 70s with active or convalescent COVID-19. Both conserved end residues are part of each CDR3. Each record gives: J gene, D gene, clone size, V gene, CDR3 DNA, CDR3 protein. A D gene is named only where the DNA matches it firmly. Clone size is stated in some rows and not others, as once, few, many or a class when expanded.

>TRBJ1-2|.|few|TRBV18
TGTGCCAGCTCACCCCTCCAGGGCTACTATGGCTACACCTTC
CASSPLQGYYGYTF
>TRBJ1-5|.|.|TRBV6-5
TGTGCCAGCAGTACTGCGGGGCATCAGCCCCAGCATTTT
CASSTAGHQPQHF
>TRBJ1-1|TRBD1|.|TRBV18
TGTGCCAGCTCACAGAGTAGACAGGGGATGAACACTGAAGCTTTCTTT
CASSQSRQGMNTEAFF
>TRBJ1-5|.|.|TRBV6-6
TGTGCCAGCAGATCCACAGGGCTTGAACAGCCCCAGCATTTT
CASRSTGLEQPQHF
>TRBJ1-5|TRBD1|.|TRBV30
TGTGCCTGGAGCAGGGGGGTCCAGCCCCAGCATTTT
CAWSRGVQPQHF
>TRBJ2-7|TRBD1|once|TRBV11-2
TGTGCCAGCAGCTTGGACAGGCGAACCTACGAGCAGTACTTC
CASSLDRRTYEQYF
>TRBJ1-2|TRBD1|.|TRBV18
TGTGCCAGCTCACTACAGGGGTTTGAATATGGCTACACCTTC
CASSLQGFEYGYTF
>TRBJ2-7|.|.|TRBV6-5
TGTGCCAGTCGACGGACAGAAGGTTCCTACGAGCAGTACTTC
CASRRTEGSYEQYF
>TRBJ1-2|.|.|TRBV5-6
TGTGCCAGCAGCCGGGAGTGGCAGGGTGACTATGGCTACACCTTC
CASSREWQGDYGYTF
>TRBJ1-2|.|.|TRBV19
TGTGCCAGTAGTAGCGGGCCTCCTGCGAACTATGGCTACACCTTC
CASSSGPPANYGYTF
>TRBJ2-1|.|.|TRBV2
TGTGCCAGTAAGGACCAGGGCGATGAGCAGTTCTTC
CASKDQGDEQFF
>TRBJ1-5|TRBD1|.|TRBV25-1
TGTGCCAGCAGTACAGGGGGGATAGGACCCCAGCATTTT
CASSTGGIGPQHF
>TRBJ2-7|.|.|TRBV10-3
TGTGCCATCAGACCCCAGGGGGGCGAGCAGTACTTC
CAIRPQGGEQYF
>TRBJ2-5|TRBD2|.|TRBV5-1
TGCGCCAGCAAACTAGCGGGAGGGCCGTCGGAGACCCAGTACTTC
CASKLAGGPSETQYF
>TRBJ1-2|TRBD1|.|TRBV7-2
TGTGCCAGCAGCCTCCGGACAGGTGCGGGCGACTATGGCTACACCTTC
CASSLRTGAGDYGYTF
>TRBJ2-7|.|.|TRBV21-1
TGTGCCAGCAGCACTAAGTCCCGGGGTCCCCCAGAGGAGCAGTACTTC
CASSTKSRGPPEEQYF
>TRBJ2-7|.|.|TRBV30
TGTGCCTGGACGGGAAACTACGAGCAGTACTTC
CAWTGNYEQYF
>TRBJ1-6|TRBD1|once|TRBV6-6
TGTGCCACCCTGCGGGGGGACAGCTCCTATAATTCACCCCTCCACTTT
CATLRGDSSYNSPLHF
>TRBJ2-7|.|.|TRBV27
TGTGCCAGCACCCGCATAGCCGGGACACCGAGCTCCTACGAGCAGTACTTC
CASTRIAGTPSSYEQYF
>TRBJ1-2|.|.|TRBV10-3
TGTGCCATCAGTGAGGAACAGGACTATGGCTACACCTTC
CAISEEQDYGYTF
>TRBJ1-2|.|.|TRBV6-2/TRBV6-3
TGTGCCAGCAGCAACAATAACTATGGCTACACCTTC
CASSNNNYGYTF
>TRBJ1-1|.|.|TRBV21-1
TGTGCCAGTCCCGGAGGTTTTAACACTGAAGCTTTCTTT
CASPGGFNTEAFF
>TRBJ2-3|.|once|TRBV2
TGTGCCAGCAGGCCCAGGGCAGATACGCAGTATTTT
CASRPRADTQYF
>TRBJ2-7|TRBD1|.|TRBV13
TGTGCCAGCAGTCAGACAGGGGCCAACGAGCAGTACTTC
CASSQTGANEQYF